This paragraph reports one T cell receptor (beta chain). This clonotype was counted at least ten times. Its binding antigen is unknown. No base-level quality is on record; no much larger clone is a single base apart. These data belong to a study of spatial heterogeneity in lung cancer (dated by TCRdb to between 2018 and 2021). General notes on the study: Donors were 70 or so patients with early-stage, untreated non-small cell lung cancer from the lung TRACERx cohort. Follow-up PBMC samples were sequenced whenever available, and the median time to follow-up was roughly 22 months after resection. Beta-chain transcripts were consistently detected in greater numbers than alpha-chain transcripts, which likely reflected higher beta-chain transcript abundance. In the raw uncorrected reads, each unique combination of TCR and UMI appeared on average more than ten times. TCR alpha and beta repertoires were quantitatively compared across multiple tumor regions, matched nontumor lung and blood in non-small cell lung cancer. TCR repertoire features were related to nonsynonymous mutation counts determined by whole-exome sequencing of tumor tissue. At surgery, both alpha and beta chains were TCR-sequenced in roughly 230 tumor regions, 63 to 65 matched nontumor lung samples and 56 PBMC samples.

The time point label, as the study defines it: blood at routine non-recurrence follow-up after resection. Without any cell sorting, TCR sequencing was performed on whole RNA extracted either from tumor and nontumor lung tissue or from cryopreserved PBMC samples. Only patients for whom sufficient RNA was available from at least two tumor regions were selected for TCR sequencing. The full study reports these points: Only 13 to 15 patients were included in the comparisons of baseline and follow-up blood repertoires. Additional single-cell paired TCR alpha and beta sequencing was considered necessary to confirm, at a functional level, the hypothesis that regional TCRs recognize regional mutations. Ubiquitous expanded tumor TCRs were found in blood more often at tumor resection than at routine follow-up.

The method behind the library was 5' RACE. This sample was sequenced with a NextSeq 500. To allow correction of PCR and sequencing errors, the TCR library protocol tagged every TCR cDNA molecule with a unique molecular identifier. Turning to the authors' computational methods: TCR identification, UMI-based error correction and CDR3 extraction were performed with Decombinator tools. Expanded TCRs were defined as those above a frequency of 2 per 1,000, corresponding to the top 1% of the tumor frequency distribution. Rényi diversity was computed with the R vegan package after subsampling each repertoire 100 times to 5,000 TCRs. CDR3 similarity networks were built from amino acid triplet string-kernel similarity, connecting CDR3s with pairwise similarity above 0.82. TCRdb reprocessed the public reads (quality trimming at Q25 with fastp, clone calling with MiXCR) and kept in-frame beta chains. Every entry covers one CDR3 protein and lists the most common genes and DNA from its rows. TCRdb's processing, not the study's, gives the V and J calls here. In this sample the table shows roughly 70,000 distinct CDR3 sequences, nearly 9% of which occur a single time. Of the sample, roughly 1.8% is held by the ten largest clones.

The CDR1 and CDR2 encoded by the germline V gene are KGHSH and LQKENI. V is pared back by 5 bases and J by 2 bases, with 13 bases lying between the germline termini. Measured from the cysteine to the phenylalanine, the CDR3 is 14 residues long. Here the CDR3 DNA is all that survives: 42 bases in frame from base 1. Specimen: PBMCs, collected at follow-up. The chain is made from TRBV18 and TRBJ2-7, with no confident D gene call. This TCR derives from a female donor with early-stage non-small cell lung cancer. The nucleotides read TGTGCCAGCTCAGCCCCAGACGGAACCTACGAGCAGTACTTC. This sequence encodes CASSAPDGTYEQYF.